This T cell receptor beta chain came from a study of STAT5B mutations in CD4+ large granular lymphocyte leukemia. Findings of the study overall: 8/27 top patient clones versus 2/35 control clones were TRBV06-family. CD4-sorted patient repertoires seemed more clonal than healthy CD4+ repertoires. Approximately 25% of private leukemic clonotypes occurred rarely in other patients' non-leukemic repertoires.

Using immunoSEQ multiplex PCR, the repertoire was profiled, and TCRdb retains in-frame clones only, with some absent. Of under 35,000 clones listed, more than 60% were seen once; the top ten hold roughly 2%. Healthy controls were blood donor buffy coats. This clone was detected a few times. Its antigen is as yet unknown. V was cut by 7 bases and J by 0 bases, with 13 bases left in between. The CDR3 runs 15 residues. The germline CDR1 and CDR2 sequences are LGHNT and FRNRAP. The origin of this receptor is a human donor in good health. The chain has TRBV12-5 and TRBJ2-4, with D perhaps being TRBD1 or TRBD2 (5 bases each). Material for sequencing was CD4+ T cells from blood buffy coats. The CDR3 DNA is TGTGCTAGTGCCCATGGGGACGGAGCCAAAAACATTCAGTACTTC. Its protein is CASAHGDGAKNIQYF. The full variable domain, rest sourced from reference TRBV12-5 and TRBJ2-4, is DARVTQTPRHKVTEMGQEVTMRCQPILGHNTVFWYRQTMMQGLELLAYFRNRAPLDDSGMPKDRFSAEMPDATLATLKIQPSEPRDSAVYFCASAHGDGAKNIQYFGAGTRLSVL.